The 9 T cell receptor beta chains below were found in one sample sequenced in a study of T cells in Graves' hyperthyroidism and ophthalmopathy. RNA transcripts gave rise to amplified TCR beta CDR3 regions. The TCR CDR3 first-round RT-PCR relied on the HTBI primer set. TCRdb reanalysed the multiplex PCR reads using MiXCR and keeps one entry per CDR3 protein. The sample carries over 150,000 distinct CDR3 sequences, over 15% recorded once. The sample comprised blood. These receptors came from a woman in her forties or fifties with Graves' hyperthyroidism.

V is TRBV12-3 or TRBV12-4 and J is TRBJ1-1; the D is unclear. The germline V and J ends were trimmed by 8 bases and 5 bases, with 6 bases remaining between them. This CDR3 is 10 amino acids long. The CDR3 DNA is TGTGCCAGCGCGAGGACTGAAGCTTTCTTT. Its translation: CASARTEAFF.

The chain combines TRBV28 with TRBJ1-2; D is perhaps TRBD1 (5 bases). The V end lost 4 bases, the J end lost 0 bases, and 18 bases lay between the germline ends. This CDR3 spans 17 amino acids. Per the germline V gene, CDR1 is MDHEN and CDR2 is SYDVKM. This CDR3 is CASSSQVGRATNYGYTF. The CDR3 coding sequence is TGTGCCAGCAGTTCCCAGGTGGGCAGGGCCACTAACTATGGCTACACCTTC.

This clonotype was picked up many times. The gene calls are TRBV11-2 and TRBJ2-7; 7 nucleotides agree with TRBD2. CDR1 and CDR2 from the germline V gene are SGHAT and FQNNGV. The V and J ends lost 3 bases and 6 bases, in that order; junction bases with no gene match: 11. CDR3 length: 15 residues. CDR3 amino acids: CASSFRTGTTREQYF. In DNA, the CDR3 is TGTGCCAGCAGCTTTCGCACCGGGACTACTCGCGAGCAGTACTTC.

This clonotype was picked up many times. This chain links TRBV2 with TRBJ1-5; TRBD1 might be the D (6 bases). Germline V lookup: CDR1 SNHLY, CDR2 FYNNEI. The CDR3 is 15 residues long. Trimming stripped 4 bases from V and 2 bases from J, with 12 bases between. The CDR3 DNA is TGTGCCAGCAGTGTGATGGGGGCAGGCAATCAGCCCCAGCATTTT. It specifies CASSVMGAGNQPQHF. The full variable domain, with the rest looked up from reference TRBV2 and TRBJ1-5, is EPEVTQTPSHQVTQMGQEVILRCVPISNHLYFYWYRQILGQKVEFLVSFYNNEISEKSEIFDDQFSVERPDGSNFTLKIRSTKLEDSAMYFCASSVMGAGNQPQHFGDGTRLSIL.

This clonotype was recorded at least ten times. The chain carries TRBV27 and TRBJ1-5; 7 nucleotides match TRBD1. The V segment lost 2 bases and the J segment 3 bases; nucleotides outside the gene matches: 10. Germline V lookup: CDR1 MNHEY, CDR2 SMNVEV (reference sequence). This CDR3 has 17 residues. The CDR3 nucleotides are TGTGCCAGCAGTTTAACGCTGACAGGGACAATCAATCAGCCCCAGCATTTT. It yields the protein CASSLTLTGTINQPQHF.

This clonotype has only a few counts. This rearrangement joins TRBV13 to TRBJ2-7, with a weak D call TRBD2 (6 bases). The CDR3 has 15 residues. Germline CDR1 reads PRHDT; CDR2 reads FYEKMQ (reference sequence). V shed 2 bases and J shed 0 bases, with 11 bases lying between them. CDR3 sequence: CASSLRGGASYEQYF. The CDR3 nucleotides read TGTGCCAGCAGCTTAAGAGGCGGGGCCTCCTACGAGCAGTACTTC. Full variable domain (outside the CDR3, taken from reference TRBV13 and TRBJ2-7): AAGVIQSPRHLIKEKRETATLKCYPIPRHDTVYWYQQGPGQDPQFLISFYEKMQSDKGSIPDRFSAQQFSDYHSELNMSSLELGDSALYFCASSLRGGASYEQYFGPGTRLTVT.

This clonotype was observed at least ten times. The chain combines TRBV2 with TRBJ2-2; D ambiguous. V was clipped by 6 bases and J by 1 base, with 9 bases between them. The CDR3 extends over 14 amino acids. In germline, CDR1 is SNHLY, CDR2 FYNNEI. DNA of the CDR3: TGTGCCAGCAGCAGACTGAGGAACACCGGGGAGCTGTTTTTT. This encodes CASSRLRNTGELFF. Full variable domain (rest looked up from reference TRBV2 and TRBJ2-2): EPEVTQTPSHQVTQMGQEVILRCVPISNHLYFYWYRQILGQKVEFLVSFYNNEISEKSEIFDDQFSVERPDGSNFTLKIRSTKLEDSAMYFCASSRLRNTGELFFGEGSRLTVL.

V gene TRBV5-1 combines with J gene TRBJ2-7; no clear D. The V end was cut by 2 bases, the J end by 0 bases, with 9 bases between. The CDR3 loop spans 14 amino acids. Germline V gene sequence: CDR1 SGHRS, CDR2 YFSETQ. The DNA for the CDR3 is TGCGCCAGCAGCTTAATGCCAGACTCCTACGAGCAGTACTTC. It translates to CASSLMPDSYEQYF.

The chain joins TRBV11-2 to TRBJ2-1, with 8 nucleotides matching TRBD1. Trimming took 1 base from V and 8 from J; bases not matched to a gene: 7. CDR3 length equals 15 residues. CDR1 is SGHAT, CDR2 FQNNGV, per germline. The CDR3 reads CASSLVGQGGHEQFF. The CDR3 DNA sequence: TGTGCCAGCAGCTTAGTAGGACAGGGAGGTCATGAGCAGTTCTTC.